One and the same sample provided the 30 T cell receptor beta chains below, sequenced in a study of OX40 agonist ivuxolimab in advanced cancers. The library was obtained by the immunoSEQ multiplex PCR assay. Sourced from immuneACCESS, this table was stored by TCRdb with only in-frame sequences that have V and J called. A share of the clones is absent; for the studies checked, an unresolved V gene accounts for under half, and the remainder has no known explanation. Here the sample has tens of thousands of clones; roughly 91% occur a single time. More than 0.45% of the sample rests with the top ten. The material sequenced was CD4+ or CD8+ T cells sorted from blood, taken in a trial of the OX40 agonist ivuxolimab. Receptor source: an adult with an advanced solid tumor such as melanoma, head and neck, liver or kidney cancer.

This clone was seen once. The rearrangement links TRBV13 to TRBJ2-1; the D call may be TRBD1 or TRBD2 (8 bases each). The V gene lost 6 bases and the J gene lost 12 bases, with 18 bases spanning the gap. The germline V gene encodes CDR1 PRHDT and CDR2 FYEKMQ (reference sequence). There are 13 residues in the CDR3. As DNA, the CDR3 is TGTGCCAGCAGACCCCCGGGGGGGACAGGGCAGTTCTTC. Its translation: CASRPPGGTGQFF.

V usage is TRBV4-2 and J usage is TRBJ1-2; no clear D gene. The V and J ends lost 4 bases and 4 bases respectively, with 13 bases between them. The germline CDR1 and CDR2 sequences are LGHNA and YNFKEQ. This CDR3 is 14 amino acids long. The CDR3, as DNA: TGTGCCAGCAGCCGAGGGCAGGACCCCTATGGCTACACCTTC. It specifies CASSRGQDPYGYTF.

Concerning this clone: This sample includes further DNA sequences coding for the same CDR3. The V call is TRBV18, the J call TRBJ2-3, with D uncertain. CDR1 and CDR2 from the germline V gene are KGHSH and LQKENI. Trimming shortened V by 3 bases and J by 0 bases, and 4 bases separated the two germline ends. This CDR3 comprises 13 residues. CDR3 sequence (DNA): TGTGCCAGCTCACCCGGGAGCACAGATACGCAGTATTTT. Translating gives CASSPGSTDTQYF.

The chain recombines TRBV2 with TRBJ1-1; 8 positions match TRBD1. This CDR3 is built from 13 residues. V was clipped by 7 bases and J by 6 bases; unmatched bases: 7. Germline V CDR1 and CDR2: SNHLY, FYNNEI. DNA for the CDR3: TGTGCCAGCAACAGGGGGGCCGGCTCTGAAGCTTTCTTT. It codes for CASNRGAGSEAFF.

This clone appeared once. V is TRBV5-4 and J is TRBJ2-7, with D perhaps given as TRBD1 or TRBD2 (7 bases each). Between the trimmed V and J ends, which lost 5 bases and 0 bases, there was a span of 15 bases. Germline assignment: CDR1 SGHNT and CDR2 YYREEE (reference sequence). The CDR3 spans 15 residues. CDR3 sequence: CASSSGGQPSYEQYF. CDR3 in DNA: TGTGCCAGCAGTTCGGGGGGACAGCCCTCCTACGAGCAGTACTTC. The full variable domain, in which reference TRBV5-4 and TRBJ2-7 provide the parts outside the CDR3, is ETGVTQSPTHLIKTRGQQVTLRCSSQSGHNTVSWYQQALGQGPQFIFQYYREEENGRGNFPPRFSGLQFPNYSSELNVNALELDDSALYLCASSSGGQPSYEQYFGPGTRLTVT.

V and J are TRBV28 and TRBJ2-7, with D unresolved. Germline CDR1 is MDHEN and CDR2 is SYDVKM. The CDR3 is 16 amino acids. V was clipped by 3 bases and J by 1 base, with 16 bases between them. The chain's CDR3 is CASSFFPSGQSYEQYF. In DNA, the CDR3 is TGTGCCAGCAGTTTTTTTCCCTCGGGCCAATCCTACGAGCAGTACTTC.

The chain couples TRBV5-6 to TRBJ2-7; 7 bases are shared with TRBD1. The V gene's germline CDR1 is SGHDT and CDR2 YYEEEE. The CDR3 consists of 15 residues. Trimming removed 0 bases from V and 0 bases from J; junction bases left unmatched: 3. This chain's CDR3 is CASSLGQGDSYEQYF. CDR3 bases: TGTGCCAGCAGCTTGGGACAGGGTGACTCCTACGAGCAGTACTTC.

J is TRBJ2-1 and V is TRBV14; no clear D gene. Per germline, CDR1 SGHDN and CDR2 FVKESK. With 4 bases removed from V and 4 bases from J, the gap between germline ends came to 14 bases. The CDR3 runs 15 residues. The CDR3 region has the DNA TGTGCCAGCAGCCGCAACGGGCCGTTTTACAATGAGCAGTTCTTC. Its translation is CASSRNGPFYNEQFF.

CDR3 bases: TGCGCCAGCAGCTTGGGGGGACCTCGAGGAGGCTACGAGCAGTACTTC. This encodes CASSLGGPRGGYEQYF. The chain uses TRBV5-1 and TRBJ2-7; perhaps D is TRBD1 or TRBD2 (5 bases each). Germline-derived CDR1 and CDR2 are SGHRS and YFSETQ. Trimming took off 0 bases at V and 3 bases at J, with 16 bases between the two ends. The CDR3 has 16 amino acids.

The rearrangement uses TRBV19 and TRBJ1-5; D may be TRBD1 (6 bases). CDR1 LNHDA and CDR2 SQIVND come from the germline V gene (reference sequence). V lost 5 bases and J lost 5, with 13 bases in between. This CDR3 has 14 amino acids. CDR3 sequence reads: CASSSRGWDQPQHF. DNA for the CDR3: TGTGCCAGTAGTTCCAGGGGTTGGGATCAGCCCCAGCATTTT.

J is TRBJ2-1 and V is TRBV29-1, with D unresolved. V lost 4 bases and J lost 5, with 9 bases in between. CDR3 length equals 12 residues. Germline lookup yields CDR1 SQVTM and CDR2 ANQGSEA. CDR3 loop: CSVGGPDNEQFF. In DNA, the CDR3 is TGCAGCGTTGGTGGTCCAGACAATGAGCAGTTCTTC.

This rearrangement joins TRBV10-3 to TRBJ1-1; 7 bases map to TRBD1. This CDR3 is built from 13 residues. The ends lost 9 bases at V and 4 bases at J; junction bases unmatched: 8. The germline CDR1 and CDR2 sequences are ENHRY and SYGVKD. The CDR3 region is CAINRGGGTEAFF. The DNA of the CDR3 is TGTGCCATTAACAGGGGCGGGGGCACTGAAGCTTTCTTT.

The chain carries TRBV2 and TRBJ2-5; tentatively, D is TRBD1 or TRBD2 (5 bases each). The germline CDR1 and CDR2 sequences are SNHLY and FYNNEI. Trimming took off 7 bases at V and 3 bases at J, with 15 bases between the two ends. The CDR3 sequence is 14 residues long. The CDR3 DNA reads as TGTGCCAGCACCGAACGGGGCCTTAAAGAGACCCAGTACTTC. This codes for CASTERGLKETQYF. Full variable domain (missing parts from reference TRBV2 and TRBJ2-5): EPEVTQTPSHQVTQMGQEVILRCVPISNHLYFYWYRQILGQKVEFLVSFYNNEISEKSEIFDDQFSVERPDGSNFTLKIRSTKLEDSAMYFCASTERGLKETQYFGPGTRLLVL.

This chain joins TRBV5-1 and TRBJ2-7; possible D gene TRBD1, 5 bases. Trimming left V 0 bases short and J 0 bases short, with 10 bases between. Germline loops: CDR1 SGHRS, CDR2 YFSETQ. CDR3 length: 15 amino acids. CDR3 in amino acids: CASSLDRLNSYEQYF. The DNA of the CDR3 is TGCGCCAGCAGCTTGGACAGGTTGAACTCCTACGAGCAGTACTTC.

V gene TRBV6-5 combines with J gene TRBJ1-6; 10 positions agree with TRBD1. The V gene end was trimmed by 11 bases and the J gene end by 9 bases; junction bases not matched to a gene: 10. Per the germline V gene, CDR1 is MNHEY and CDR2 is SVGAGI. The CDR3 loop spans 14 amino acids. Written as DNA, the CDR3 is TGTGCCGCCTCCCCCGGGACAGGGGCTTCACCCCTCCACTTT. Translating gives CAASPGTGASPLHF.

The chain carries TRBV11-3 and TRBJ2-3; D remains unclear. In germline, CDR1 is SGHNT, CDR2 YENEEA. V was clipped by 1 base and J by 6 bases, with 8 bases between them. The CDR3 is made up of 13 amino acids. The CDR3 DNA sequence: TGTGCCAGCAGCTTAGCGGGTCACGATACGCAGTATTTT. It encodes CASSLAGHDTQYF. The full variable domain, with the rest looked up from reference TRBV11-3 and TRBJ2-3, is EAGVVQSPRYKIIEKKQPVAFWCNPISGHNTLYWYLQNLGQGPELLIRYENEEAVDDSQLPKDRFSAERLKGVDSTLKIQPAELGDSAVYLCASSLAGHDTQYFGPGTRLTVL.

The chain couples TRBV19 to TRBJ2-1; TRBD1 or TRBD2 may be the D gene (5 bases each). From germline, CDR1 is LNHDA and CDR2 SQIVND (reference sequence). Trimming shortened V by 6 bases and J by 10 bases, and 16 bases separated the two germline ends. The CDR3 has 13 residues. In DNA, the CDR3 is TGTGCCAGTAGGGGACCTCTAGGGGCCGAGCAGTTCTTC. Translated: CASRGPLGAEQFF.

The CDR3: CASSFKSGTANYGYTF. As DNA, the CDR3 is TGTGCCAGCAGCTTCAAATCTGGGACAGCTAACTATGGCTACACCTTC. The genes are TRBV5-6 and TRBJ1-2, with 7 nucleotides matching TRBD1. This CDR3 is built from 16 residues. The germline V gene encodes CDR1 SGHDT and CDR2 YYEEEE. V lost 2 bases, J lost 0 bases, and 7 bases stayed unmatched.

V and J are TRBV7-9 and TRBJ1-5; D not certain. Germline values: CDR1 SEHNR, CDR2 FQNEAQ (reference sequence). V gave up 1 base and J gave up 9 bases, with 7 bases separating them. The CDR3 spans 12 residues. As DNA, the CDR3 is TGTGCCAGCAGCTTAGATCGTGGGCCCCAGCATTTT. Translation gives CASSLDRGPQHF.

The chain has TRBV6-6 and TRBJ1-2; 7 nucleotides align to TRBD1. The germline V gene has CDR1 MNHNY and CDR2 SVGAGI (reference sequence). Losses at the gene ends were 9 bases for V and 7 bases for J; bases not matched to a gene: 5. The CDR3 covers 11 residues. CDR3 sequence (DNA): TGTGCCAGTGGAAAGGGGGCTGGCTACACCTTC. Its translation: CASGKGAGYTF.

As to this clone: This sample includes further DNA sequences coding for the same CDR3. V and J are TRBV6-5 and TRBJ1-3; the D is unclear. Germline V lookup: CDR1 MNHEY, CDR2 SVGAGI. V lost 2 bases, J lost 0 bases, and 2 bases lay in between. This CDR3 comprises 13 residues. The CDR3 here is CASSYVSGNTIYF. For the CDR3, the DNA is TGTGCCAGCAGTTACGTCTCTGGAAACACCATATATTTT.

The V call is TRBV7-3, the J call TRBJ2-2; D unclear. CDR3 size: 13 residues. Germline V gives CDR1 SGHTA, CDR2 FQGTGA. The V and J ends lost 5 bases and 4 bases respectively, with 8 bases between them. The CDR3 loop is CASSPNPTGELFF. As DNA, the CDR3 is TGTGCCAGCAGCCCCAATCCCACCGGGGAGCTGTTTTTT.

The V gene is TRBV2, the J gene TRBJ2-3, with no clear D. CDR1 and CDR2 from the germline V gene are SNHLY and FYNNEI. Trimming removed 2 bases from V and 0 bases from J, with 6 bases in between. This CDR3 has 14 residues. The CDR3 DNA sequence: TGTGCCAGCAGTGAACCCCGGAGCACAGATACGCAGTATTTT. Translation gives CASSEPRSTDTQYF. The full variable domain, rest sourced from reference TRBV2 and TRBJ2-3, is EPEVTQTPSHQVTQMGQEVILRCVPISNHLYFYWYRQILGQKVEFLVSFYNNEISEKSEIFDDQFSVERPDGSNFTLKIRSTKLEDSAMYFCASSEPRSTDTQYFGPGTRLTVL.

The J gene is TRBJ1-1, the V gene TRBV10-3; possibly TRBD1 for D (6 bases). Per germline, CDR1 ENHRY and CDR2 SYGVKD. CDR3 length equals 14 residues. V shed 9 bases and J shed 2 bases, with 16 bases lying between them. CDR3 bases: TGTGCCATGAAACCGGGGACACCAAACACTGAAGCTTTCTTT. Its protein product is CAMKPGTPNTEAFF.

This chain joins TRBV15 and TRBJ1-2; D uncertain. V was shortened by 1 base and J by 8 bases, with 14 bases between the two germline ends. This CDR3 region has 14 residues. The germline V gene encodes CDR1 LNHNV and CDR2 YYDKDF (reference sequence). The CDR3: CATSRGGTPGGYTF. Here the CDR3 DNA reads TGTGCCACCAGCAGAGGGGGAACACCGGGAGGCTACACCTTC.

The gene calls are TRBV7-2 and TRBJ2-3; 14 bases agree with TRBD2. V shed 4 bases and J 4 bases; nucleotides not matched to a gene: 4. The CDR3 runs to 16 residues. Germline CDR1 is SGHTA and CDR2 is FQGNSA. The CDR3 region is CASSSGLAGVADTQYF. CDR3 in DNA: TGTGCCAGCAGCTCGGGACTAGCGGGGGTGGCAGATACGCAGTATTTT.

The rearrangement joins TRBV18 to TRBJ1-5; 8 bases fit TRBD1. The germline V gene has CDR1 KGHSH and CDR2 LQKENI. This CDR3 contains 14 residues. Unmatched junction bases numbered 2, after V lost 3 bases and J lost 4 bases. The CDR3 coding sequence is TGTGCCAGCTCACCGGGACAGGTGAATCAGCCCCAGCATTTT. Protein: CASSPGQVNQPQHF.

V and J are TRBV5-1 and TRBJ1-6; 7 positions agree with TRBD1. J lost 10 bases, V lost 0 bases, and 7 bases had no gene match. Germline loops: CDR1 SGHRS, CDR2 YFSETQ. The CDR3 loop spans 15 amino acids. CDR3 sequence: CASSLEVSGGSPLHF. The CDR3 DNA reads TGCGCCAGCAGCTTGGAGGTTTCAGGGGGGTCACCCCTCCACTTT. Drawing the rest from reference TRBV5-1 and TRBJ1-6, the complete variable domain is KAGVTQTPRYLIKTRGQQVTLSCSPISGHRSVSWYQQTPGQGLQFLFEYFSETQRNKGNFPGRFSGRQFSNSRSEMNVSTLELGDSALYLCASSLEVSGGSPLHFGNGTRLTVT.

The chain employs TRBV6-5 and TRBJ1-1; TRBD1 might be the D (5 bases). The CDR3 has 13 amino acids. CDR1 MNHEY and CDR2 SVGAGI come from the germline V gene. V gave up 6 bases and J gave up 11 bases, with 19 bases separating them. The CDR3 DNA sequence: TGTGCCAGCAGGGTGGGGAGGGGTGACCGTGCTTTCTTT. It translates to CASRVGRGDRAFF.

The V and J genes are TRBV29-1 and TRBJ1-2; D gene ambiguous. The CDR3 covers 11 residues. V shed 3 bases and J shed 6 bases, with 8 bases lying between them. CDR1 and CDR2 from the germline V gene are SQVTM and ANQGSEA. The CDR3 spells CSVDAVDGYTF. In nucleotides, the CDR3 is TGCAGCGTTGACGCTGTGGATGGCTACACCTTC.